Reported below is one TCR beta chain. Its antigen has not been determined. No per-base quality is available; no much larger clone lies one base away. Participants in the prospective study were enrolled through a virtual design, were aged about 18 to 90 years, and lived in approximately 25 United States geographic areas. To assign participants to cohorts, the prospective study relied on clinical history that participants themselves reported in a screening survey and a study questionnaire. In the prospective study, whole blood, serum and a nasopharyngeal or oropharyngeal swab were collected from each participant by mobile phlebotomists. Prospective study participants could optionally give additional blood draws and questionnaires over an approximately 2-month period. Prospective study blood samples were shipped either frozen or at room temperature before DNA extraction. TCRbeta CDR3 regions were amplified from genomic DNA by means of the immunoSEQ Assay, a bias-controlled multiplex PCR. In the source study's methods: Within the assay, amplification of reference gene primers was used to estimate how many nucleated cells each sample contained. To quantify the absolute abundance of each unique TCRbeta CDR3 rearrangement, sequence reads were collapsed and filtered. For each sample, productive Simpson clonality was calculated as the square root of Simpson's diversity index across productive rearrangements. TCRdb stores this immuneACCESS table with in-frame sequences only. Part of the clones is absent; in the studies checked, under half of the shortfall reflects unresolved V genes, and no reason is known for the rest. The DNA was the basis for D and trimming; V, J and clone size are from that table. The sample table holds 200,000 or so clones, of which around nine tenths were seen once. 7.2% of the sample is held by the ten biggest clonotypes.

The CDR3 starts with the cysteine, ends with the phenylalanine, and has 16 residues. Here the CDR3 DNA is all that survives: 48 bases in frame from base 1. V lost 2 bases and J lost 3 bases, and the count of bases not matched to a germline gene is 5. The germline V gene provides CDR1 KGHDR and CDR2 SFDVKD. The sample is drawn from a study of blood T cell repertoires in COVID-19 (dated by TCRdb to the early 2020s). At the level of the whole study: For ImmuneRACE Cohort 3, a participant was defined as recovered based on two consecutive negative NP/OP PCR tests, clearance by a healthcare professional, or resolution of symptoms. Samples covering the acute and convalescent phases of COVID-19 were provided by collaborators in the United States, Italy and Spain. The material from the prospective study consisted of cDNA or gDNA derived from T cells, B-cell-depleted T cells, or PBMCs. Subjects who had been exposed to COVID-19, were actively infected with it, or had recovered from it provided the deeply sampled blood TCRbeta repertoires that made up the dataset. The repertoires were released in a freely available public database intended as a resource for research on the immune response to SARS-CoV-2. The samples were drawn from two sources: the first 160 participants of the ongoing ImmuneRACE study, and 950 to 1,500 subjects contributed by 6 global collaborators. The sample metadata nearly always contained a de-identified subject ID, COVID-19 status, age in years and sex. Where available, HLA class I and class II types were obtained from metadata supplied by the sample provider rather than from assay-based typing. Broader findings and caveats from the paper: How much clinical and demographic metadata was included differed by source and by participant, and the metadata was provided uncurated.

Sequences were obtained from PBMCs or T cells enriched from blood (not recorded which). This chain is built from TRBV24-1 and TRBJ2-2; 7 bases in the middle match TRBD1. The sequence was collected from a man in his thirties or forties in a cohort exposed to, infected with or recovered from COVID-19 (not recorded which). The DNA sequence is given as TGTGCCACCAGTGATTCCGACAGGGTGGACACCGGGGAGCTGTTTTTT. Translated, this gives CATSDSDRVDTGELFF.